Listed below are T cell receptor beta chains from one sample, sequenced in a study of cytomegalovirus exposure and HLA in healthy donors. Some clones are missing from TCRdb's copy, which holds only in-frame ones; the method was immunoSEQ multiplex PCR. This specimen shows over 150,000 clones; the ten leading clones hold around 0.74%. The sequenced sample consisted of PBMCs. The source is a boy aged 10-17 years in good health and CMV-seronegative. Both conserved end residues are part of each CDR3. A D gene is named only where the DNA matches it firmly.

cdr3_length	d_call	v_call	j_call	cdr3_aa	cdr3_nt
13	TRBD1	TRBV18	TRBJ1-5	CASSRGQDQPQHF	TGTGCCAGCTCGAGGGGGCAGGATCAGCCCCAGCATTTT
17	TRBD2	TRBV7-3	TRBJ2-3	CASSLGVAGPGEDTQYF	TGTGCCAGCAGCTTAGGGGTAGCGGGGCCTGGGGAAGATACGCAGTATTTT
14	TRBD1	TRBV6-4	TRBJ1-1	CASSKLQDRVGAFF	TGTGCCAGCAGTAAATTACAAGACAGGGTAGGCGCTTTCTTT
12	.	TRBV28	TRBJ2-2	CASSVQTGELFF	TGTGCCAGCAGTGTACAAACCGGGGAGCTGTTTTTT
18	TRBD1	TRBV10-3	TRBJ1-5	CAISPGGSVPYSNQPQHF	TGTGCCATCAGCCCAGGGGGCTCAGTACCCTATAGCAATCAGCCCCAGCATTTT
14	.	TRBV15	TRBJ1-2	CATSREGWGDGYTF	TGTGCCACCAGCAGAGAAGGCTGGGGAGACGGCTACACCTTC
15	TRBD1	TRBV6-1	TRBJ1-3	CASRDRALSGNTIYF	TGTGCCAGCAGAGACAGGGCCCTCTCTGGAAACACCATATATTTT
14	.	TRBV6-6	TRBJ1-2	CASSAQGEGYGYTF	TGTGCCAGCAGCGCTCAAGGAGAAGGCTATGGCTACACCTTC
16	.	TRBV13	TRBJ1-3	CASSSQPGLSGNTIYF	TGTGCCAGCAGCTCCCAACCCGGACTCTCTGGAAACACCATATATTTT
12	.	TRBV7-9	TRBJ1-1	CASSLDSTEAFF	TGTGCCAGCAGCTTAGACAGTACTGAAGCTTTCTTT
14	.	TRBV18	TRBJ1-4	CASSPETTNEKLFF	TGTGCCAGCTCACCAGAGACAACTAATGAAAAACTGTTTTTT
12	.	TRBV10-3	TRBJ2-7	CAISGVTNEQYF	TGTGCCATCAGTGGGGTAACTAATGAGCAGTACTTC
13	.	TRBV29-1	TRBJ1-1	CSAGDRTNTEAFF	TGCAGCGCCGGCGACAGGACGAACACTGAAGCTTTCTTT
12	.	TRBV14	TRBJ1-2	CASSHNNYGYTF	TGTGCCAGCAGCCACAATAACTATGGCTACACCTTC
16	TRBD2	TRBV28	TRBJ2-1	CASSKPGRTRFEEQFF	TGTGCCAGCAGCAAACCCGGGAGGACACGGTTTGAGGAGCAGTTCTTC
14	TRBD1	TRBV2	TRBJ2-3	CASTLDRGIDTQYF	TGTGCCAGCACCCTGGACAGGGGGATAGATACGCAGTATTTT
15	.	TRBV2	TRBJ2-3	CASRMQGIGADTQYF	TGTGCCAGCAGGATGCAGGGTATTGGGGCAGATACGCAGTATTTT
16	TRBD1	TRBV2	TRBJ2-2	CASRAPTGGDTGELFF	TGTGCCAGCAGAGCCCCGACAGGGGGGGACACCGGGGAGCTGTTTTTT
13	.	TRBV19	TRBJ1-2	CASSIARNYGYTF	TGTGCCAGTAGTATAGCCAGGAACTATGGCTACACCTTC
15	.	TRBV5-4	TRBJ2-7	CASSLEGGRSYEQYF	TGTGCCAGCAGCTTGGAGGGGGGGAGGTCCTACGAGCAGTACTTC
15	TRBD2	TRBV7-2	TRBJ2-7	CASSPGGSSVYEQYF	TGTGCCAGCAGCCCCGGCGGGAGTAGCGTCTACGAGCAGTACTTC
14	.	TRBV5-4	TRBJ2-3	CASSSRGGTDTQYF	TGTGCCAGCAGCTCGAGGGGGGGGACAGATACGCAGTATTTT
20	TRBD2	TRBV4-3	TRBJ2-7	CASSQDYLPSASGGFYEQYF	TGCGCCAGCAGCCAAGATTACCTACCGTCCGCTAGCGGGGGATTCTACGAGCAGTACTTC
13	TRBD1	TRBV5-8	TRBJ1-2	CASSLGQGGGYTF	TGTGCCAGCAGCTTGGGGCAGGGGGGCGGCTACACCTTC
13	.	TRBV2	TRBJ2-5	CASREGEGETQYF	TGTGCCAGCAGGGAGGGCGAGGGGGAGACCCAGTACTTC
15	.	TRBV7-2	TRBJ2-5	CASSSTRVATETQYF	TGTGCCAGCAGCTCCACCCGGGTAGCCACGGAGACCCAGTACTTC
15	TRBD1	TRBV2	TRBJ2-7	CASRERTGGIYEQYF	TGTGCCAGCAGGGAAAGGACAGGGGGCATTTACGAGCAGTACTTC
13	.	TRBV5-1	TRBJ1-4	CASRRDLVEKLFF	TGCGCCAGCCGCAGGGATTTAGTTGAAAAACTGTTTTTT
14	.	TRBV5-1	TRBJ2-1	CASSLGPDYNEQFF	TGCGCCAGCAGCTTGGGGCCTGACTACAATGAGCAGTTCTTC
12	.	TRBV7-9	TRBJ1-2	CASSFLQGGYTF	TGTGCCAGCAGCTTCCTCCAGGGCGGCTACACCTTC
18	TRBD1	TRBV9	TRBJ1-1	CASSVEPGGSLMNTEAFF	TGTGCCAGCAGCGTAGAGCCAGGGGGATCCCTCATGAACACTGAAGCTTTCTTT
13	.	TRBV6-1	TRBJ2-3	CASRGGGTDTQYF	TGTGCCAGCCGCGGAGGGGGCACAGATACGCAGTATTTT
12	.	TRBV2	TRBJ1-2	CASSERSPGYTF	TGTGCCAGCAGTGAACGTTCCCCTGGCTACACCTTC
15	TRBD1	TRBV6-5	TRBJ1-2	CASTPRQGADYGYTF	TGTGCCAGCACCCCCAGACAGGGGGCTGACTATGGCTACACCTTC
14	.	TRBV18	TRBJ1-5	CASSSTGSNQPQHF	TGTGCCAGCTCGTCGACAGGCTCTAATCAGCCCCAGCATTTT
17	.	TRBV9	TRBJ2-1	CASSAHGWQDSTNEQFF	TGTGCCAGCAGCGCCCACGGATGGCAGGATTCGACAAATGAGCAGTTCTTC